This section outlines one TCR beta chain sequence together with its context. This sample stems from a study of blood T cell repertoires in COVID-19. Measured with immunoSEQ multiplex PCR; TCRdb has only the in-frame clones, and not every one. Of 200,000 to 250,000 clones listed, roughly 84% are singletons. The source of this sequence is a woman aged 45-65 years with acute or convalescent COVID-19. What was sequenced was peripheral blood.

DNA for the CDR3: TGCAGTGGGCCTGAGCAGTTCTTC. This sequence encodes CSGPEQFF. V usage is TRBV20-1 and J usage is TRBJ2-1; no firm D call. V gave up 7 bases and J gave up 9 bases, with 4 bases separating them. The germline CDR1 and CDR2 sequences are DFQATT and SNEGSKA (reference sequence). The CDR3 covers 8 residues.